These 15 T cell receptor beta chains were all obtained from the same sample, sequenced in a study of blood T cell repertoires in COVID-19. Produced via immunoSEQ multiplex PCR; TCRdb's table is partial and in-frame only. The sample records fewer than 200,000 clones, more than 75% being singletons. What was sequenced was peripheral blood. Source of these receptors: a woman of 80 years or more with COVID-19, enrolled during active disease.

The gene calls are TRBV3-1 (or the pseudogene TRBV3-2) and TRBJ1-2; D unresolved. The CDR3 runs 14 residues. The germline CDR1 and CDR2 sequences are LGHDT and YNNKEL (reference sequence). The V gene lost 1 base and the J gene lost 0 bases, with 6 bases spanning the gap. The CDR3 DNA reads TGTGCCAGCAGCCAAGGACTTGCTAACTATGGCTACACCTTC. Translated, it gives CASSQGLANYGYTF.

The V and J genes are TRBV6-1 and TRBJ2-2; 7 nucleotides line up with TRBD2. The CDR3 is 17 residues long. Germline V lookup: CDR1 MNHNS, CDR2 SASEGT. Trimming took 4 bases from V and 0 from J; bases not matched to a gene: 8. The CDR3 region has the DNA TGTGCCAGCAGTGGACCCTCAGCGGGGACGAACACCGGGGAGCTGTTTTTT. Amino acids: CASSGPSAGTNTGELFF.

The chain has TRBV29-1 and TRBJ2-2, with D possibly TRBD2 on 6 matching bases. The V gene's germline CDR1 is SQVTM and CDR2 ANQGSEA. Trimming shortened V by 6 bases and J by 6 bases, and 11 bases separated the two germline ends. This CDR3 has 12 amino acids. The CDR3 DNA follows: TGCAGCGTCGGGGGAGTTGCCGGGGAGCTGTTTTTT. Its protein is CSVGGVAGELFF.

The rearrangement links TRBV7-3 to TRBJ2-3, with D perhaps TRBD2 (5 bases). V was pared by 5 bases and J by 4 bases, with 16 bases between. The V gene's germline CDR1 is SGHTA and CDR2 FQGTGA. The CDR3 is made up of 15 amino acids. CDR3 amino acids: CASSPSAGEADTQYF. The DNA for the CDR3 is TGTGCCAGCAGCCCCTCCGCGGGTGAGGCAGATACGCAGTATTTT.

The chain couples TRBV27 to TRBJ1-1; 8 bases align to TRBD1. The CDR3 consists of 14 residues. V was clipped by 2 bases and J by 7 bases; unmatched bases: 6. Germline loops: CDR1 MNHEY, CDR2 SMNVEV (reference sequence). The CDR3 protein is CASSLARGQGEAFF. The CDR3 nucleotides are TGTGCCAGCAGTTTAGCCAGGGGGCAAGGTGAAGCTTTCTTT.

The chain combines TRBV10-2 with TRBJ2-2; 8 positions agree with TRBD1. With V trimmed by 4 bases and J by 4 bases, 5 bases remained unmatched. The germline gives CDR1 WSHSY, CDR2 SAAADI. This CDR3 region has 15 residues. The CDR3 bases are TGCGCCAGCAGTGCAGGGGGCTGGAGCACCGGGGAGCTGTTTTTT. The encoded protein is CASSAGGWSTGELFF.

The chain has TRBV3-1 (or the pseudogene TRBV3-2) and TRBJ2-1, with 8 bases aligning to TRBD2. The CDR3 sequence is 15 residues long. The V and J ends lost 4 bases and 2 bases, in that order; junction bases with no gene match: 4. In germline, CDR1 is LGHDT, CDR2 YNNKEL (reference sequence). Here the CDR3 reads CASSLLAAAYNEQFF. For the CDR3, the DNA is TGTGCCAGCAGCCTACTAGCGGCCGCCTACAATGAGCAGTTCTTC.

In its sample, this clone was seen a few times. The CDR3 is CATTDGGYEQYF. Here the CDR3 DNA reads TGTGCCACTACGGACGGAGGCTACGAGCAGTACTTC. This chain uses TRBV28 with TRBJ2-7; D possibly corresponds to TRBD2 (5 bases). V was clipped by 10 bases and J by 3 bases, with 13 bases between them. The CDR3 sequence is 12 residues long. Germline V lookup: CDR1 MDHEN, CDR2 SYDVKM.

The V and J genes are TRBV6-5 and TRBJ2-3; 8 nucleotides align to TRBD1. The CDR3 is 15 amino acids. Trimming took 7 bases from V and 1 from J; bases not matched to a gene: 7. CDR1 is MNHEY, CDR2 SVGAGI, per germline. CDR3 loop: CASTNGQGGTDTQYF. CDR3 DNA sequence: TGTGCCAGCACCAACGGACAGGGAGGCACAGATACGCAGTATTTT.

DNA of the CDR3: TGCGCCAGCAGCCAAGGGAGAACCTTTCGTGAGCAGTTCTTC. Translation: CASSQGRTFREQFF. V gene TRBV4-3 combines with J gene TRBJ2-1; no definite D call. The CDR3 consists of 14 residues. The germline gives CDR1 LGHNA, CDR2 YSLEER. Deletions cut 1 base from V and 9 bases from J, with 13 bases between.

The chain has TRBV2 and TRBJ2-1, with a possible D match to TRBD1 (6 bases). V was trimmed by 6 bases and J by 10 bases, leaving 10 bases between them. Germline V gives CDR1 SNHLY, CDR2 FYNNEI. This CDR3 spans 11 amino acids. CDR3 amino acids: CASRGAVEQFF. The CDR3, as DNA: TGTGCCAGCAGGGGGGCCGTAGAGCAGTTCTTC.

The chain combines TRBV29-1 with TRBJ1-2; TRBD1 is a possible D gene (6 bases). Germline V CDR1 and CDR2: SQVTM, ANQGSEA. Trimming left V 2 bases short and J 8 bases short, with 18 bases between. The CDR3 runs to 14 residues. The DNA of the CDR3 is TGCAGCGTTGAAACAGGGAAGAGGCTTGGCGGCTACACCTTC. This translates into CSVETGKRLGGYTF.

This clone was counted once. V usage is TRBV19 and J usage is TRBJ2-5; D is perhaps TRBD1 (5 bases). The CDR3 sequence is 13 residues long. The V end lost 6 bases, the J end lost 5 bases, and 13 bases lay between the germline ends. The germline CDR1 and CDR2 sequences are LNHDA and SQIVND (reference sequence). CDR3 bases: TGTGCCAGTAGCCCCGAGTCAGGGGAGACCCAGTACTTC. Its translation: CASSPESGETQYF.

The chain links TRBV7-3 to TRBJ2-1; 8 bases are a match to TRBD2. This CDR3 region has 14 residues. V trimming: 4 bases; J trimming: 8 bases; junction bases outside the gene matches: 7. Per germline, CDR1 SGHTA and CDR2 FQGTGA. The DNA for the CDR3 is TGTGCCAGCAGCTATACGGGAGGGCCGCATGAGCAGTTCTTC. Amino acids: CASSYTGGPHEQFF.

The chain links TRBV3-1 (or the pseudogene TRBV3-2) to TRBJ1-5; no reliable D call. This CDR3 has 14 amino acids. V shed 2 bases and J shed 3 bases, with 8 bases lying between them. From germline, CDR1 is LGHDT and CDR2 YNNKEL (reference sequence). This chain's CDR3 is CASSQRQNNQPQHF. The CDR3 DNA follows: TGTGCCAGCAGCCAACGTCAGAACAATCAGCCCCAGCATTTT.